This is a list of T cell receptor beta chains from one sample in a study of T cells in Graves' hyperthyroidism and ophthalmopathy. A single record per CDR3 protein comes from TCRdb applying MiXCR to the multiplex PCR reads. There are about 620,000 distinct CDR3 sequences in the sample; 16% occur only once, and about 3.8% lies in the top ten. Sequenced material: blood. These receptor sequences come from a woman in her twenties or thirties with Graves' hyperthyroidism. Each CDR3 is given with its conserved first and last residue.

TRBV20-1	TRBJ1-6	CSARDRGSPLHF
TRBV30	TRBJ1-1	CAWSPGQGDTEAFF
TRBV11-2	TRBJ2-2	CASREYGELFF
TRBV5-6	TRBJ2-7	CASSFNRGLTYEQYF
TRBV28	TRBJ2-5	CASSFRSGRAGTQYF
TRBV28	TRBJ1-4	CASTTRGHEKLFF
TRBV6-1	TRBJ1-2	CASTGDKDYGYTF
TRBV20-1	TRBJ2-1	CSARDGIAGVTNEQFF
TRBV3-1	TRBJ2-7	CASSPSRRVNEQYF
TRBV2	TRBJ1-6	CAWRPGTQYNSPLHF
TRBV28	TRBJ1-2	CASSPGALGYTF
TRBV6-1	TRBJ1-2	CASSGYADRVAGYTF
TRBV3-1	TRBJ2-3	CASSQGVPSTDTQYF